This TCR beta chain was retrieved from a study of blood T cell repertoires in COVID-19. The CDR3 is made up of 16 amino acids. The V gene's germline CDR1 is MNHEY and CDR2 SMNVEV (reference sequence). Trimming took 5 bases from V and 0 from J; bases not matched to a gene: 6. Libraries were prepared by immunoSEQ multiplex PCR; TCRdb keeps only in-frame clonotypes and omits some of them. The sample contains approximately 210,000 clones, 81% of which appear only once. The rearrangement joins TRBV27 to TRBJ2-3, with TRBD2 matching over 9 bases. This TCR was recovered from a woman in her forties or fifties with acute COVID-19. Source material: PBMCs or T cells enriched from blood (not recorded which). CDR3 region: CASSPRLAASTDTQYF. Here the CDR3 DNA reads TGTGCCAGCAGTCCCCGACTAGCGGCTAGCACAGATACGCAGTATTTT.